Shown below are 29 T cell receptor beta chains from a single sample sequenced in a study of T cell responses to AZD1222 COVID-19 vaccine (dated by TCRdb to 2020 to 2023). To prepare the library, the immunoSEQ multiplex PCR assay was applied. TCRdb obtained this table from immuneACCESS and retained in-frame rearrangements with V and J assigned. These tables miss some clones; where compared with another copy, unresolved V genes account for less than half of the shortfall, and the remainder is unexplained. This sample gives about 130,000 clones in total; approximately 91% of them show up just once. The ten most abundant clones make up approximately 1.1% of the sample. The sample's time point, from its label and the paper: about 28 days (+/-7) after the second vaccine dose. The specimen comprised peripheral blood, sampled 28 days after the second AZD1222 dose. Receptor source: an adult who received the AZD1222 COVID-19 vaccine.

The chain combines TRBV9 with TRBJ2-2; 12 bases fit TRBD2. CDR1 and CDR2 (germline): SGDLS, YYNGEE. The ends lost 3 bases at V and 5 bases at J; junction bases unmatched: 14. This CDR3 contains 19 residues. CDR3 DNA sequence: TGTGCCAGCAGCGACCCCCGGACTAGCGGGACACGGGAGACCGGGGAGCTGTTTTTT. It translates to CASSDPRTSGTRETGELFF.

V is TRBV2 and J is TRBJ2-1, with TRBD2 identical over 7 bases. V was pared by 7 bases and J by 9 bases, with 18 bases of the junction left unmatched. The CDR3 length is 16 residues. Per germline, CDR1 SNHLY and CDR2 FYNNEI. The CDR3 loop reads CASIHSWEGRPPEQFF. For the CDR3, the DNA is TGTGCCAGCATCCACTCGTGGGAGGGCCGCCCCCCTGAGCAGTTCTTC.

The CDR3 region is CASSQYRTSGSEQYF. DNA for the CDR3: TGTGCCAGCAGCCAGTACCGGACTAGCGGGAGCGAGCAGTACTTC. J is TRBJ2-7 and V is TRBV16; 13 bases map to TRBD2. The V segment lost 3 bases and the J segment 6 bases; nucleotides outside the gene matches: 5. The V gene's germline CDR1 is KGHSY and CDR2 FQNENV. The CDR3 is 15 amino acids. The full variable domain, with the rest looked up from reference TRBV16 and TRBJ2-7, is GEEVAQTPKHLVRGEGQKAKLYCAPIKGHSYVFWYQQVLKNEFKFLISFQNENVFDETGMPKERFSAKCLPNSPCSLEIQATKLEDSAVYFCASSQYRTSGSEQYFGPGTRLTVT.

The chain combines TRBV28 with TRBJ2-7; D perhaps matches TRBD2 (6 bases). The germline gives CDR1 MDHEN, CDR2 SYDVKM. The length of the CDR3 is 14 residues. The germline V and J ends were trimmed by 6 bases and 2 bases, with 14 bases remaining between them. The CDR3 region is CASRTGTGTYEQYF. CDR3 DNA sequence: TGTGCCAGCAGAACCGGGACTGGAACCTACGAGCAGTACTTC.

The chain combines TRBV30 with TRBJ1-2; weak D call: TRBD1 (6 bases). Trimming left V 5 bases short and J 4 bases short, with 11 bases between. Germline CDR1 reads GTSNPN; CDR2 reads SVGIG (reference sequence). The CDR3 sequence is 12 residues long. The CDR3 nucleotides are TGTGCCTGGGTGACAGGAGTCTATGGCTACACCTTC. It yields the protein CAWVTGVYGYTF.

The CDR3 loop reads CASHGEGGNGYTF. CDR3 in DNA: TGTGCCAGCCATGGCGAGGGGGGGAATGGCTACACCTTC. The J gene is TRBJ1-2, the V gene TRBV2; possible D gene TRBD1, 6 bases. Germline V CDR1 and CDR2: SNHLY, FYNNEI. CDR3 length: 13 residues. Trimming took 8 bases from V and 6 from J, leaving 16 bases between them. Complete variable domain (other parts from reference TRBV2 and TRBJ1-2): EPEVTQTPSHQVTQMGQEVILRCVPISNHLYFYWYRQILGQKVEFLVSFYNNEISEKSEIFDDQFSVERPDGSNFTLKIRSTKLEDSAMYFCASHGEGGNGYTFGSGTRLTVV.

The chain carries TRBV11-1 and TRBJ2-1; D remains ambiguous. V lost 6 bases and J lost 8, with 14 bases in between. The CDR3 runs to 13 residues. CDR1 and CDR2 from the germline V gene are SGHAT and FQDESV (reference sequence). The CDR3 nucleotides read TGTGCCAGCAGTAGTTCCCCGGAGTATGAGCAGTTCTTC. This translates into CASSSSPEYEQFF.

This chain joins TRBV27 and TRBJ1-2; D remains ambiguous. The V end lost 2 bases, the J end lost 4 bases, and 17 bases lay between the germline ends. Germline CDR1 is MNHEY and CDR2 is SMNVEV (reference sequence). This CDR3 is built from 16 residues. CDR3 amino acids: CASSLPPGVLFYGYTF. The CDR3 nucleotides read TGTGCCAGCAGTTTACCCCCTGGGGTCCTCTTCTATGGCTACACCTTC.

V is TRBV28 and J is TRBJ1-4, with a possible D match to TRBD1 (6 bases). The CDR3 loop spans 18 amino acids. CDR1 and CDR2 from the germline V gene are MDHEN and SYDVKM. The V gene lost 5 bases and the J gene lost 3 bases, with 22 bases spanning the gap. Here the CDR3 reads CASSPRLTGRISNEKLFF. CDR3 nucleotides: TGTGCCAGCAGTCCCCGGCTGACAGGAAGAATATCTAATGAAAAACTGTTTTTT.

This clone was found a few times. The CDR3 loop is CASRRSGLGEAFF. CDR3 nucleotide sequence: TGTGCCAGCAGGAGATCAGGGTTAGGTGAAGCTTTCTTT. This chain joins TRBV25-1 and TRBJ1-1; tentatively, D is TRBD1 (5 bases). The CDR3 is 13 amino acids. Germline-derived CDR1 and CDR2 are MGHDK and SYGVNS. V lost 6 bases and J lost 7, with 15 bases in between.

The chain carries TRBV11-1 and TRBJ1-1; tentative D call: TRBD1 (6 bases). Per the germline V gene, CDR1 is SGHAT and CDR2 is FQDESV (reference sequence). V was cut by 5 bases and J by 4 bases, with 11 bases left in between. The CDR3 runs 13 residues. CDR3 residues: CASSPQGGTEAFF. The CDR3 DNA reads TGTGCCAGCAGCCCTCAAGGGGGCACTGAAGCTTTCTTT.

The sample holds one count of this clone. This chain joins TRBV5-1 and TRBJ2-4; D gene ambiguous. Germline-derived CDR1 and CDR2 are SGHRS and YFSETQ. This CDR3 spans 14 amino acids. Trimming left V 0 bases short and J 8 bases short, with 12 bases between. CDR3 sequence reads: CASSLGQSLYIQYF. CDR3 nucleotides: TGCGCCAGCAGCTTGGGTCAGTCCCTTTACATTCAGTACTTC.

V gene TRBV28 combines with J gene TRBJ2-5, with D perhaps matching TRBD1 (5 bases). V gave up 5 bases and J gave up 9 bases, with 13 bases separating them. Per germline, CDR1 MDHEN and CDR2 SYDVKM. CDR3 length: 12 residues. CDR3 nucleotides: TGTGCCAGCAGTCTCCTCCTCAGGGCCCAGTACTTC. Translated, it gives CASSLLLRAQYF.

The chain carries TRBV7-3 and TRBJ2-5; 8 bases match TRBD1. V was pared by 4 bases and J by 5 bases, with 9 bases of the junction left unmatched. Germline loops: CDR1 SGHTA, CDR2 FQGTGA. This CDR3 has 15 amino acids. The CDR3 DNA is TGTGCCAGCAGCTCCAGGCAGGGGGCAGGGGAGACCCAGTACTTC. It yields the protein CASSSRQGAGETQYF. Based on the CDR3 plus reference TRBV7-3 and TRBJ2-5, the full variable domain is GAGVSQTPSNKVTEKGKYVELRCDPISGHTALYWYRQSLGQGPEFLIYFQGTGAADDSGLPNDRFFAVRPEGSVSTLKIQRTERGDSAVYLCASSSRQGAGETQYFGPGTRLLVL.

The chain employs TRBV2 and TRBJ2-1; 10 nucleotides match TRBD2. CDR1 is SNHLY, CDR2 FYNNEI, per germline. The CDR3 has 15 amino acids. The ends lost 3 bases at V and 6 bases at J; junction bases unmatched: 5. CDR3 nucleotide sequence: TGTGCCAGCAGTGATCCTAGCGGGAGAGGCAATGAGCAGTTCTTC. Amino acid sequence: CASSDPSGRGNEQFF.

The table lists this clone with a count of one. The chain couples TRBV3-1 (or the pseudogene TRBV3-2) to TRBJ2-4, with 10 positions matching TRBD1. V was clipped by 2 bases and J by 2 bases; unmatched bases: 6. This CDR3 contains 17 residues. The germline CDR1 and CDR2 sequences are LGHDT and YNNKEL (reference sequence). The CDR3 is CASSQSTGGLSKNIQYF. CDR3 nucleotide sequence: TGTGCCAGCAGCCAATCGACAGGGGGCCTGTCCAAAAACATTCAGTACTTC.

The genes are TRBV10-1 and TRBJ1-2; D is undetermined. The length of the CDR3 is 13 residues. CDR1 and CDR2 (germline): WNHNN, SYGVQD (reference sequence). Trimming stripped 7 bases from V and 7 bases from J, with 16 bases between. CDR3 in DNA: TGCGCCAGCACCCAACACGGGTCTAGTGGCTACACCTTC. Its protein is CASTQHGSSGYTF.

This clone was detected a few times. The V and J genes are TRBV20-1 and TRBJ2-7, with a tentative D call TRBD2 (6 bases). The germline V gene has CDR1 DFQATT and CDR2 SNEGSKA (reference sequence). V lost 8 bases to trimming and J lost 2 bases, with 10 bases between them. The length of the CDR3 is 11 residues. DNA of the CDR3: TGCAGTACCCCGGGGGCCTACGAGCAGTACTTC. Translated, it gives CSTPGAYEQYF.

The count of this clone is one. This chain joins TRBV6-5 and TRBJ2-7; D tentatively reads TRBD1 or TRBD2 (5 bases each). The ends were cut back, 4 bases at V and 7 bases at J, with 14 bases in the middle. Germline values: CDR1 MNHEY, CDR2 SVGAGI. The CDR3 has 13 amino acids. The CDR3 here is CASSSPGGTEQYF. CDR3 bases: TGTGCCAGCAGTTCCCCTGGGGGTACGGAGCAGTACTTC.

V and J are TRBV5-1 and TRBJ1-4; D not resolved. V dropped 7 bases and J dropped 0 bases, with 13 bases sitting between them. Germline values: CDR1 SGHRS, CDR2 YFSETQ. This CDR3 comprises 15 residues. CDR3 sequence reads: CASSIGWATNEKLFF. For the CDR3, the DNA is TGCGCCAGCTCGATAGGGTGGGCAACTAATGAAAAACTGTTTTTT.

This chain connects TRBV27 to TRBJ1-1; TRBD1 matches at 12 bases. From germline, CDR1 is MNHEY and CDR2 SMNVEV (reference sequence). With 0 bases clipped from V and 11 bases from J, the junction kept 13 bases outside the gene matches. The CDR3 length is 17 residues. In DNA form, the CDR3 reads TGTGCCAGCAGTTTATCTGGGACAGGGGGCTTTCGGAAGGTGGCTTTCTTT. The encoded protein is CASSLSGTGGFRKVAFF.

The rearrangement joins TRBV7-8 to TRBJ1-5; no clear D gene. CDR1 and CDR2 (germline): SGHVS, FQNEAQ. This CDR3 comprises 16 residues. The V gene lost 4 bases and the J gene lost 0 bases, with 13 bases spanning the gap. The CDR3: CASSSPSGDSNQPQHF. CDR3 in DNA: TGTGCCAGCAGCTCCCCGTCGGGAGATAGCAATCAGCCCCAGCATTTT.

The chain couples TRBV28 to TRBJ1-2, with 9 bases lining up with TRBD1. The CDR3 contains 15 residues. The V gene's germline CDR1 is MDHEN and CDR2 SYDVKM. The ends lost 5 bases at V and 6 bases at J; junction bases unmatched: 10. The DNA of the CDR3 is TGTGCCAGCAGTCCCGTAACAGGGGGCATTCATGGCTACACCTTC. Translation gives CASSPVTGGIHGYTF.

The genes are TRBV4-2 and TRBJ1-5, with TRBD1 matching over 7 bases. Germline CDR1 LGHNA, CDR2 YNFKEQ. The CDR3 spans 14 residues. J lost 4 bases, V lost 1 base, and 1 base had no gene match. CDR3 protein: CASSQVTGNQPQHF. CDR3 nucleotide sequence: TGTGCCAGCAGCCAAGTGACAGGGAATCAGCCCCAGCATTTT.

The chain has TRBV14 and TRBJ2-3; D perhaps matches TRBD1 (6 bases). V was cut by 5 bases and J by 1 base, with 10 bases left in between. Looked up from germline, CDR1 is SGHDN and CDR2 is FVKESK. This CDR3 spans 14 amino acids. CDR3 nucleotides: TGTGCCAGCAGCTGGGGGCAGGGCACAGATACGCAGTATTTT. Its translation: CASSWGQGTDTQYF.

This sequence joins TRBV30 and TRBJ2-1, with TRBD1 as a possible D gene (5 bases). CDR1 and CDR2 (germline): GTSNPN, SVGIG (reference sequence). Between the trimmed V and J ends, which lost 3 bases and 5 bases, there was a span of 8 bases. This CDR3 has 12 amino acids. CDR3 region: CAWSAQDNEQFF. As DNA, the CDR3 is TGTGCCTGGAGCGCACAGGACAATGAGCAGTTCTTC.

This rearrangement joins TRBV20-1 to TRBJ1-2, with D hard to call. The CDR3 has 11 residues. V was trimmed by 4 bases and J by 7 bases, leaving 10 bases between them. The germline CDR1 and CDR2 sequences are DFQATT and SNEGSKA (reference sequence). DNA of the CDR3: TGCAGTGCTACCCCCATGCTTGGCTACACCTTC. Residues: CSATPMLGYTF.

This chain uses TRBV9 with TRBJ2-3; D may be TRBD2 (5 bases). There are 15 residues in the CDR3. Germline CDR1 is SGDLS and CDR2 is YYNGEE. With 0 bases removed from V and 2 bases from J, the gap between germline ends came to 10 bases. The CDR3 spells CASSVERGFTDTQYF. Written as DNA, the CDR3 is TGTGCCAGCAGCGTAGAGCGAGGGTTCACAGATACGCAGTATTTT. The full variable domain, with the rest looked up from reference TRBV9 and TRBJ2-3, is DSGVTQTPKHLITATGQRVTLRCSPRSGDLSVYWYQQSLDQGLQFLIQYYNGEERAKGNILERFSAQQFPDLHSELNLSSLELGDSALYFCASSVERGFTDTQYFGPGTRLTVL.

This rearrangement joins TRBV29-1 to TRBJ2-5; 12 nucleotides match TRBD2. After removal of 6 bases from V and 2 bases from J, the junction contained 4 bases not matched to a gene. CDR1 and CDR2 from the germline V gene are SQVTM and ANQGSEA. CDR3 length: 14 residues. CDR3 DNA sequence: TGCAGCGTAACTCTAGCGGGAGGGCAAGAGACCCAGTACTTC. It codes for CSVTLAGGQETQYF.